This T cell receptor (beta chain) was observed in a study of early T cells in non-severe SARS-CoV-2 infection. Whole-study context: Sequencing used unsorted whole-blood bulk RNA, so chains lack pairing.

The table lists this clonotype with a few counts. TCRdb re-derived calls from the 5' RACE reads in MiXCR, one entry per CDR3 protein. The table records approximately 90,000 distinct CDR3 sequences, roughly 17% of them present only once. The V segment lost 0 bases and the J segment 8 bases; nucleotides outside the gene matches: 11. Germline-derived CDR1 and CDR2 are KGHDR and SFDVKD. This CDR3 region has 17 residues. This sequence was found in an adult who was a healthcare worker with PCR-confirmed SARS-CoV-2 infection or an uninfected control (not recorded which). The specimen was whole blood, collected at baseline. V usage is TRBV24-1 and J usage is TRBJ2-1; TRBD2 agrees at 8 bases. CDR3 coding DNA: TGTGCCACCAGTGATTTGAAGGAGCGGGAGCCCATGGATGAGCAGTTCTTC. Translation gives CATSDLKEREPMDEQFF.